This TCR beta chain was profiled in a study of patients and donors after allogeneic stem cell transplantation. This clonotype was seen more than once but under ten times. TCRdb processed the RT-PCR reads anew with MiXCR; each CDR3 protein has one entry. The sample has hundreds of thousands of distinct CDR3 sequences, about a sixth seen once; the top ten hold less than 8.5%. The CDR3 is made up of 13 amino acids. Germline V gene data show CDR1 as SGHRS and CDR2 as YFSETQ. V was clipped by 0 bases and J by 4 bases, with 7 bases between them. The chain couples TRBV5-1 to TRBJ1-1, with a possible D match to TRBD1 (5 bases). Input material: blood, either unsorted or a sorted T cell fraction (not recorded which). The clonotype comes from a human donor who was either an allogeneic HSCT recipient or a stem cell or donor lymphocyte infusion donor (not recorded which). It is not recorded whose cells these are; they may come from a transplant donor. The CDR3 spells CASSLAQGTEAFF. CDR3 sequence (DNA): TGCGCCAGCAGCTTGGCCCAGGGCACTGAAGCTTTCTTT.